The source of this T cell receptor beta chain is a study of T cell changes during pregnancy in multiple sclerosis (dated by TCRdb to about 2019). As for the study more broadly: In women with multiple sclerosis, the researchers looked at how the T cell repertoire shifted as pregnancy progressed.

Library preparation employed the immunoSEQ multiplex PCR assay. TCRdb carries this immuneACCESS record with in-frame sequences only. Its versions omit some clonotypes, under half of them owing to an unresolved V gene in the studies checked, with the rest unexplained. This sample is represented by roughly 75,000 clones; 70% to 90% of them were singletons. The ten largest clonotypes hold 1.9% of the sample. This clone was observed a single time. The antigen it recognizes is unknown. No base quality values were provided; no much bigger clone lies one nucleotide off. The source is a female donor with multiple sclerosis, enrolled in a pregnancy study. Sequences were derived from peripheral blood, sampled before pregnancy.

The DNA sequence is TGTGCCAGCAGTACCCGGACAGGCCTAGTAGCGCAGTATTTT. It codes for CASSTRTGLVAQYF. The chain joins TRBV27 to TRBJ2-3, with 7 middle bases fitting TRBD1. From a lookup of the germline V gene (reference sequence), CDR1 and CDR2 are MNHEY and SMNVEV. Germline trimming amounts to 5 bases on V and 10 bases on J, with 12 as the count of junction bases outside the gene matches. Inclusive of the bounding cysteine and phenylalanine, the CDR3 is 14 residues long. Only CDR3 DNA is held: 42 bases, read in frame from base 1.